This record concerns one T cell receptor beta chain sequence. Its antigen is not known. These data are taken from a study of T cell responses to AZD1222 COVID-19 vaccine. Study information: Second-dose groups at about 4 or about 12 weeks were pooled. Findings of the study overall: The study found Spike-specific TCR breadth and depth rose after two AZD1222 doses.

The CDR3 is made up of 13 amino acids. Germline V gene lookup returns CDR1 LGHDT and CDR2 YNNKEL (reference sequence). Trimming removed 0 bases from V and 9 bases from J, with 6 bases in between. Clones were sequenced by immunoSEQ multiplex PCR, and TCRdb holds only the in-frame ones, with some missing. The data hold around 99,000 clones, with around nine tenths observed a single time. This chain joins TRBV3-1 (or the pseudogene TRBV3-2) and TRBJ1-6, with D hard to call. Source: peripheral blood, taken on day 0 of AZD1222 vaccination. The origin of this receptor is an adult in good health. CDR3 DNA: TGTGCCAGCAGCCAAGATCGGAGTTCACCCCTCCACTTT. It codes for CASSQDRSSPLHF.